This T cell receptor beta chain was profiled in a study of long-term antiretroviral therapy in people with HIV. The authors ran the immunoSEQ assay, v3.0, at survey level. A target of about 35,000-50,000 T-cell genomes per sample was set for sequencing. Libraries were prepared by immunoSEQ multiplex PCR; TCRdb keeps only in-frame clonotypes and omits some of them. Of about 36,000 clones listed, 80% were seen once; the top ten hold 5.8%. General study findings and limits: Relative to control repertoires, HIV repertoires exhibited narrower CDR3 length ranges.

Germline CDR1 is SGDLS and CDR2 is YYNGEE. V was pared by 0 bases and J by 5 bases, with 12 bases between. The CDR3 is 15 residues long. About this clone: The antigen is not known.

V and J are TRBV9 and TRBJ2-4; D perhaps matches TRBD2 (6 bases). This receptor was identified in a man aged 25-45 years with HIV. The input for sequencing was unsorted PBMCs, taken 3.4 years after starting antiretroviral therapy. As DNA, the CDR3 is TGTGCCAGCAGCGTAGACTTTACTAGCCAAAACATTCAGTACTTC. This sequence encodes CASSVDFTSQNIQYF.